Listed below are T cell receptor beta chains from one sample, sequenced in a study of cytomegalovirus exposure and HLA in healthy donors. The method was immunoSEQ multiplex PCR; TCRdb's version includes in-frame clones alone and lacks a portion of them. The sample contains about 200,000 clones, roughly 80% of which appear only once. The sequencing input was PBMCs. The receptors originated from a man aged 25 to 40 in good health and CMV-seronegative. Each CDR3 is given with its conserved first and last residue. A D gene is named only where the DNA matches it firmly. Rows give clone size only sometimes, using once, few, many, or a class for an expanded clone.

size	D	V	J	DNA	CDR3
-	TRBD1	TRBV6-4	TRBJ2-7	TGTGCCAGCAGTGAGAATCCGGGACAGGGGGTCCACGAGCAGTACTTC	CASSENPGQGVHEQYF
-	-	TRBV4-3	TRBJ2-6	TGCGCCAGCAGCCAGGGGTCTGGGGCCAGCGTCCTGACTTTC	CASSQGSGASVLTF
-	-	TRBV25-1	TRBJ1-6	TGTGCCAGCAGTGAGACAGGCTATAATTCACCCCTCCACTTT	CASSETGYNSPLHF
-	TRBD1	TRBV7-2	TRBJ2-7	TGTGCCAGCAGCACGACAGGGGGAAGCTCCTACGAGCAGTACTTC	CASSTTGGSSYEQYF
-	-	TRBV28	TRBJ2-7	TGTGCCAGCAGTTTAACGGGACATACCTACGAGCAGTACTTC	CASSLTGHTYEQYF
once	-	TRBV11-2	TRBJ1-2	TGTGCCAGCAGCTTAGGACTTCGGGCTAACTATGGCTACACCTTC	CASSLGLRANYGYTF
-	TRBD1	TRBV29-1	TRBJ1-1	TGCAGCGTTGCGACAGGGGGTAACACTGAAGCTTTCTTT	CSVATGGNTEAFF
-	TRBD1	TRBV28	TRBJ1-4	TGTGCCAGCAGTTTATCAGGGGGGCGTGAAAAACTGTTTTTT	CASSLSGGREKLFF
few	-	TRBV5-6	TRBJ2-7	TGTGCCAGCAGTCGCGGTGACCTCTTTTCCTACGAGCAGTACTTC	CASSRGDLFSYEQYF
-	TRBD1	TRBV6-1	TRBJ2-7	TGTGCCAGCATTGTACGGACAGGCTACGAGCAGTACTTC	CASIVRTGYEQYF
-	-	TRBV2	TRBJ2-7	TGTGCCAGCAGTAGCAGGGCCTCCTACGAGCAGTACTTC	CASSSRASYEQYF
few	TRBD1	TRBV28	TRBJ2-6	TGTGCCAGCAGTCCCTTCCCGGGACAGGGCTCAGGGGCCAACGTCCTGACTTTC	CASSPFPGQGSGANVLTF
-	-	TRBV10-3	TRBJ1-2	TGTGCCATTAGCCCCGGTGGGTTATATGGCTACACCTTC	CAISPGGLYGYTF
-	TRBD2	TRBV7-6	TRBJ2-1	TGTGCCAGCAGCTCGACTAGCAGACTCAATGAGCAGTTCTTC	CASSSTSRLNEQFF
-	TRBD2	TRBV27	TRBJ2-7	TGTGCCAGCAGGGGAGGGGAGGTGCAGTACTTC	CASRGGEVQYF
-	TRBD2	TRBV6-1	TRBJ2-5	TGTGCCAGCATCTTCGGGGGGAAGGAGACCCAGTACTTC	CASIFGGKETQYF
-	TRBD1	TRBV28	TRBJ1-1	TGTGCCAGCAGTTTGCCCCCGACAGGGGACGGGGGAACTGAAGCTTTCTTT	CASSLPPTGDGGTEAFF
once	-	TRBV28	TRBJ1-5	TGTGCCAGCATTTCTGGTCTTAGGGGAACTAGCAATCAGCCCCAGCATTTT	CASISGLRGTSNQPQHF
-	TRBD1	TRBV6-1	TRBJ1-5	TGTGCCAGCAGTGCCGGACAGGGCTATAGCAATCAGCCCCAGCATTTT	CASSAGQGYSNQPQHF
once	TRBD1	TRBV29-1	TRBJ1-4	TGCAGCGTGGAATCAGGGGGGAATGAAAAACTGTTTTTT	CSVESGGNEKLFF
-	TRBD2	TRBV7-8	TRBJ2-7	TGTGCCAGCAGCTTACCGGGGGGGTCCTACGAGCAGTACTTC	CASSLPGGSYEQYF
-	TRBD2	TRBV6-5	TRBJ2-3	TGTGCCAGCAGTTACCAAGGGACTAGCGGGGGAAATACGCAGTATTTT	CASSYQGTSGGNTQYF
once	-	TRBV5-1	TRBJ1-4	TGCGCCAGCAGCTGGGGCGGAAGAATGGCAACTAATGAAAAACTGTTTTTT	CASSWGGRMATNEKLFF
once	TRBD1	TRBV19	TRBJ1-4	TGTGCCAGTAGGAACAGGGGCCGAGATGAAAAACTGTTTTTT	CASRNRGRDEKLFF
-	-	TRBV19	TRBJ2-2	TGTGCCAGTAGTATCCCCGTTACAGGGGAGCTGTTTTTT	CASSIPVTGELFF
-	TRBD1	TRBV18	TRBJ1-4	TGTGCCAGCTCGCAGGGGGTCGATGAAAAACTGTTTTTT	CASSQGVDEKLFF
-	-	TRBV6-5	TRBJ2-2	TGTGCCAGCAAGGGGGCGAACACCGGGGAGCTGTTTTTT	CASKGANTGELFF
once	-	TRBV28	TRBJ2-1	TGTGCCAGCAGTTTCAGGATGTACAATGAGCAGTTCTTC	CASSFRMYNEQFF
few	-	TRBV4-2	TRBJ1-1	TGTGCCAGCAGCCACCACAGCCGTATGAACACTGAAGCTTTCTTT	CASSHHSRMNTEAFF
once	-	TRBV18	TRBJ1-2	TGTGCCAGCTCACCTTCGGCGGACTATGGCTACACCTTC	CASSPSADYGYTF
-	TRBD2	TRBV27	TRBJ2-3	TGTGCCAGCAGTTTATACGCGGGGGGGGGCACAGATACGCAGTATTTT	CASSLYAGGGTDTQYF
few	-	TRBV6-4	TRBJ2-2	TGTGCCAGCCGCCGGGAGGACAGCGGGGAGCTGTTTTTT	CASRREDSGELFF
-	TRBD1	TRBV5-1	TRBJ2-3	TGCGCCAGCAGCTTTCAGGGGGCATTAACAGATACGCAGTATTTT	CASSFQGALTDTQYF
few	TRBD1	TRBV28	TRBJ1-2	TGTGCCAGCAGTCCAAGGGGGCCCACGGCGGGTGGCTACACCTTC	CASSPRGPTAGGYTF
once	-	TRBV9	TRBJ2-5	TGTGCCAGCAGCGTCCTCCTCAGCGGTTCTCAAGAGACCCAGTACTTC	CASSVLLSGSQETQYF
few	-	TRBV5-1	TRBJ1-2	TGCGCCAGCAGCTTGGTTCGGACAGCCACTACCGATGGCTACACCTTC	CASSLVRTATTDGYTF
once	TRBD2	TRBV9	TRBJ2-5	TGTGCCAGCAGCGTCGCGGGGGGGCTTGAGACCCAGTACTTC	CASSVAGGLETQYF
-	TRBD2	TRBV5-1	TRBJ2-5	TGCGCCAGCAGCCCGGGGGGAGAGCTAGCGGGGAAAGAGACCCAGTACTTC	CASSPGGELAGKETQYF
-	-	TRBV10-1	TRBJ2-1	TGCGCCGGGGACGGGGGGCCCTACAATGAGCAGTTCTTC	CAGDGGPYNEQFF
-	TRBD2	TRBV2	TRBJ2-7	TGTGCCAGCACCGGCAGGGAGGGGCAGTACTTC	CASTGREGQYF
-	-	TRBV30	TRBJ1-1	TGTGCCTCCGGGGGGGGAATGAACACTGAAGCTTTCTTT	CASGGGMNTEAFF
once	-	TRBV18	TRBJ2-1	TGTGCCAGCTCACGCCCTGAGATTCGCTCCTACAATGAGCAGTTCTTC	CASSRPEIRSYNEQFF
few	-	TRBV27	TRBJ1-4	TGTGCCAGCAGTTTGGTAGGGGGAACTAATGAAAAACTGTTTTTT	CASSLVGGTNEKLFF
-	-	TRBV4-3	TRBJ1-1	TGCGCCAGCAGCCAAGTGGCAGGGTCTGAAGCTTTCTTT	CASSQVAGSEAFF